This entry lists 5 T cell receptor beta chains sequenced from one sample in a study of beta chain features in type 1 diabetes. Sequenced material consisted of expressed TCRB transcripts (all of the isolated RNA was reverse transcribed). This table comes from immunoSEQ multiplex PCR, and its TCRdb copy is limited to in-frame clones, with some not included. The top ten clones hold more than 3% of a sample with under 300,000 clones, 27% of them seen once. Sample: central memory CD4+ T cells from blood. These receptors originate from a man aged 30-40 years in good health.

The chain has TRBV5-5 and TRBJ1-2, with D hard to call. The V gene lost 2 bases and the J gene lost 2 bases, with 4 bases spanning the gap. The CDR3 has 12 residues. Germline lookup yields CDR1 SGHKS and CDR2 YYEKEE (reference sequence). This chain's CDR3 is CASSFDNYGYTF. DNA of the CDR3: TGTGCCAGCAGCTTTGACAACTATGGCTACACCTTC.

This clone was counted a single time. The DNA of the CDR3 is TGTGCCAGCTCACCAAATAGACAGCCGAATGAAGCTTTCTTT. This codes for CASSPNRQPNEAFF. The chain uses TRBV18 and TRBJ1-1, with D tentatively TRBD1 (5 bases). This CDR3 region has 14 residues. The germline V gene encodes CDR1 KGHSH and CDR2 LQKENI. V lost 2 bases to trimming and J lost 7 bases, with 14 bases between them. The variable domain in full, completed from reference TRBV18 and TRBJ1-1, reads NAGVMQNPRHLVRRRGQEARLRCSPMKGHSHVYWYRQLPEEGLKFMVYLQKENIIDESGMPKERFSAEFPKEGPSILRIQQVVRGDSAAYFCASSPNRQPNEAFFGQGTRLTVV.

This chain joins TRBV2 and TRBJ2-7; TRBD1 might be the D (6 bases). In germline, CDR1 is SNHLY, CDR2 FYNNEI. This CDR3 region has 14 residues. V was pared by 8 bases and J by 2 bases, with 16 bases between. The CDR3 DNA reads TGTGCCAGCCACTATCAGGACAGAGCCTACGAGCAGTACTTC. This translates into CASHYQDRAYEQYF.

The table lists this clone with many counts. The chain has TRBV28 and TRBJ2-5; D is perhaps TRBD2 (5 bases). Germline V CDR1 and CDR2: MDHEN, SYDVKM. The CDR3 consists of 12 residues. V dropped 8 bases and J dropped 5 bases, with 12 bases sitting between them. This CDR3 is CASGGSWETQYF. In nucleotides, the CDR3 is TGTGCCAGCGGTGGGAGTTGGGAGACCCAGTACTTC.

The chain carries TRBV2 and TRBJ2-3, with a tentative D call TRBD1 (6 bases). CDR1 SNHLY and CDR2 FYNNEI come from the germline V gene. Between the trimmed V and J ends, which lost 11 bases and 5 bases, there was a span of 8 bases. This CDR3 has 10 residues. CDR3 protein: CAGGEDTQYF. The CDR3 region has the DNA TGTGCCGGGGGCGAAGATACGCAGTATTTT.